This T cell receptor beta chain was identified in a study of shared clonotypes between healthy human individuals. Cells designated naive CD8 were CD45RO-negative and were positively selected for CCR7, with terminally differentiated effector memory CD45RA+ cells excluded. Clones were read by immunoSEQ multiplex PCR, and TCRdb kept only the in-frame ones, dropping some. The data show about 1,800,000 clones, about 95% seen once. The CDR3 sequence is 16 residues long. Germline values: CDR1 SGHVS, CDR2 FNYEAQ. Germline trimming cut 1 base from V and 8 bases from J; bases unmatched to any gene: 9. This sequence was found in a man younger than 30 in good health. The specimen was naive CD8+ T cells sorted from blood. This sequence joins TRBV7-6 and TRBJ2-1; 9 bases are shared with TRBD2. The CDR3 here is CASSLEAGGPIDEQFF. The CDR3 DNA reads as TGTGCCAGCAGCTTAGAAGCGGGGGGCCCGATTGATGAGCAGTTCTTC.